A single sample is the source of the 23 T cell receptor beta chains below, sequenced in a study of cytomegalovirus exposure and HLA in healthy donors (dated by TCRdb to the late 2010s). Library prep was done by the immunoSEQ multiplex PCR assay. A mixture of 60 forward primers for TCR Vbeta segments and 13 reverse primers for TCR Jbeta segments was used in the multiplex PCR. In its TCRdb copy, this immuneACCESS table keeps in-frame sequences only and misses some clones. Where compared with another copy, unresolved V genes explain less than half of these, and the others have no known cause. Across this sample there are around 170,000 clones, with just under 80% seen only once. 7% of the sample is held by the ten biggest clonotypes. The sequenced material came from PBMCs. The receptors here all came from a woman in her 40s in good health and CMV-seropositive.

This clone occurred a few times. The J gene is TRBJ1-2, the V gene TRBV27; no reliable D call. The V end was cut by 7 bases, the J end by 0 bases, with 15 bases between. CDR1 and CDR2 (germline): MNHEY, SMNVEV (reference sequence). The length of the CDR3 is 15 residues. CDR3 residues: CASTHSGSSNYGYTF. CDR3 in DNA: TGTGCCAGCACACACAGCGGGTCCTCTAACTATGGCTACACCTTC.

The rearrangement links TRBV6-5 to TRBJ1-1, with D unclear. The CDR3 runs to 14 residues. Deletions cut 4 bases from V and 2 bases from J, with 11 bases between. Germline CDR1 MNHEY, CDR2 SVGAGI. The CDR3 spells CASSSDEGNTEAFF. The CDR3 bases are TGTGCCAGCAGTTCGGATGAGGGAAACACTGAAGCTTTCTTT.

The chain uses TRBV29-1 and TRBJ1-1, with unresolved D. Germline values: CDR1 SQVTM, CDR2 ANQGSEA. With 3 bases removed from V and 5 bases from J, the gap between germline ends came to 10 bases. This CDR3 is built from 12 residues. In DNA form, the CDR3 reads TGCAGCGTTGATTTAGCCCGGACTGAAGCTTTCTTT. This codes for CSVDLARTEAFF.

The J gene is TRBJ1-4, the V gene TRBV7-2, with 7 bases matching TRBD1. Germline loops: CDR1 SGHTA, CDR2 FQGNSA. The junction had 7 bases not matched to a gene; V was cut back by 5 bases and J by 4 bases. CDR3 length: 15 amino acids. CDR3 in amino acids: CASSTQGVVNEKLFF. CDR3 in DNA: TGTGCCAGCAGCACCCAGGGGGTAGTTAATGAAAAACTGTTTTTT.

This clone was found a few times. The chain is built from TRBV11-2 and TRBJ1-5; no definite D call. V was pared by 5 bases and J by 4 bases, with 12 bases between. The CDR3 runs 14 residues. Germline V gene data show CDR1 as SGHAT and CDR2 as FQNNGV. The CDR3 sequence: CASSASGSNQPQHF. CDR3 nucleotide sequence: TGTGCCAGCAGCGCCTCAGGCTCAAATCAGCCCCAGCATTTT.

The J gene is TRBJ2-1, the V gene TRBV28, with TRBD2 matching 16 bases. V dropped 4 bases and J dropped 2; count of bases not matched to a gene: 8. This CDR3 contains 19 residues. CDR1 MDHEN and CDR2 SYDVKM come from the germline V gene. The CDR3 protein is CASSSTGTSGGDTYNEQFF. The CDR3, as DNA: TGTGCCAGCAGTTCTACCGGGACTAGCGGGGGGGATACCTACAATGAGCAGTTCTTC.

This chain joins TRBV9 and TRBJ2-7; tentative D call: TRBD2 (6 bases). This CDR3 is built from 16 residues. V gave up 0 bases and J gave up 0 bases, with 13 bases separating them. Germline values: CDR1 SGDLS, CDR2 YYNGEE. The CDR3 is CASSVGHSGTSYEQYF. For the CDR3, the DNA is TGTGCCAGCAGCGTAGGGCATAGCGGAACCTCCTACGAGCAGTACTTC.

The V and J genes are TRBV7-9 and TRBJ2-3, with D perhaps TRBD1 (5 bases). Between the trimmed V and J ends, which lost 6 bases and 8 bases, there was a span of 15 bases. The CDR3 length is 13 residues. Germline V CDR1 and CDR2: SEHNR, FQNEAQ (reference sequence). In nucleotides, the CDR3 is TGTGCCAGCAGTTCACAGATCCAGGGTACGCAGTATTTT. Translated: CASSSQIQGTQYF.

The V gene is TRBV9, the J gene TRBJ1-1, with 9 bases fitting TRBD1. V gave up 3 bases and J gave up 7 bases; unmatched junction bases: 7. The CDR3 spans 14 residues. Germline V gene sequence: CDR1 SGDLS, CDR2 YYNGEE. CDR3 bases: TGTGCCAGCAGCGCCAGACAGGGGGGGGATGAAGCTTTCTTT. It is translated as CASSARQGGDEAFF. Full variable domain (missing parts from reference TRBV9 and TRBJ1-1): DSGVTQTPKHLITATGQRVTLRCSPRSGDLSVYWYQQSLDQGLQFLIQYYNGEERAKGNILERFSAQQFPDLHSELNLSSLELGDSALYFCASSARQGGDEAFFGQGTRLTVV.

This clone showed up just a few times. A read error may account for a junction end that differs from germline. The chain recombines TRBV2 with TRBJ2-6, with D possibly being TRBD2 (6 bases). This CDR3 contains 15 residues. The germline V gene has CDR1 SNHLY and CDR2 FYNNEI. CDR3 loop: CASSPRGGGANGLTF. The CDR3 DNA follows: TGTGCCAGCAGTCCGAGGGGCGGCGGGGCCAACGGCCTGACTTTC.

This clone was seen a handful of times. J is TRBJ2-4 and V is TRBV6-1; 9 bases are shared with TRBD2. The V and J ends lost 5 bases and 5 bases, in that order; junction bases with no gene match: 1. Germline V gene sequence: CDR1 MNHNS, CDR2 SASEGT. There are 13 residues in the CDR3. The chain's CDR3 is CASSKRGENIQYF. In DNA form, the CDR3 reads TGTGCCAGCAGTAAGCGGGGGGAAAACATTCAGTACTTC.

This rearrangement joins TRBV6-5 to TRBJ2-5, with TRBD1 matching over 10 bases. Germline trimming cut 5 bases from V and 5 bases from J; bases unmatched to any gene: 8. Germline CDR1 reads MNHEY; CDR2 reads SVGAGI. The CDR3 has 15 residues. The CDR3, as DNA: TGTGCCAGCAGTCGACCGACAGGGGGCGCGGAGACCCAGTACTTC. Translation gives CASSRPTGGAETQYF.

The V gene is TRBV7-2, the J gene TRBJ2-5, with 9 bases that match TRBD2. This CDR3 region has 15 residues. The V segment lost 3 bases and the J segment 5 bases; nucleotides outside the gene matches: 7. The germline CDR1 and CDR2 sequences are SGHTA and FQGNSA. In DNA form, the CDR3 reads TGTGCCAGCAGCTTGGGCGGGGGGGCCGTGGAGACCCAGTACTTC. It yields the protein CASSLGGGAVETQYF.

V is TRBV6-6 and J is TRBJ2-7; 9 positions match TRBD1. Germline loops: CDR1 MNHNY, CDR2 SVGAGI (reference sequence). This CDR3 region has 14 residues. J lost 11 bases, V lost 6 bases, and 14 bases had no gene match. The CDR3 DNA sequence: TGTGCCAGCAGACCCCCGGGACAGGGTTTCGGTGAGTACTTC. As protein: CASRPPGQGFGEYF.

The J gene is TRBJ2-1, the V gene TRBV11-2; 8 bases match TRBD2. CDR3 size: 14 residues. Unmatched junction bases numbered 5, after V lost 1 base and J lost 9 bases. Germline CDR1 reads SGHAT; CDR2 reads FQNNGV. The CDR3 loop is CASSLVRGGSEQFF. The CDR3 DNA follows: TGTGCCAGCAGCTTAGTCCGGGGGGGGAGTGAGCAGTTCTTC.

The V call is TRBV19, the J call TRBJ2-7; perhaps TRBD1 as D (5 bases). Germline CDR1 and CDR2: LNHDA and SQIVND (reference sequence). The V end lost 6 bases, the J end lost 0 bases, and 12 bases lay between the germline ends. The CDR3 is 14 amino acids. For the CDR3, the DNA is TGTGCCAGTAGCCCCAGGGTTGGCTCCTACGAGCAGTACTTC. Its translation: CASSPRVGSYEQYF.

The chain is built from TRBV7-2 and TRBJ2-1; 9 bases fit TRBD2. The CDR3 extends over 15 amino acids. The ends lost 1 base at V and 7 bases at J; junction bases unmatched: 5. CDR1 and CDR2 (germline): SGHTA, FQGNSA. The CDR3 coding sequence is TGTGCCAGCAGCTTAGGCGGGGGGGCCGGGAATGAGCAGTTCTTC. Protein sequence: CASSLGGGAGNEQFF.

This clone was observed a single time. Other DNA sequences in the same sample also yield this CDR3. The rearrangement joins TRBV9 to TRBJ1-4, with TRBD1 matching over 9 bases. The germline CDR1 and CDR2 sequences are SGDLS and YYNGEE. The CDR3 totals 14 residues. V trimming: 3 bases; J trimming: 8 bases; junction bases outside the gene matches: 5. The DNA for the CDR3 is TGTGCCAGCAGCGCCGGACAGGGGAGGGAAAAACTGTTTTTT. It is translated as CASSAGQGREKLFF.

The V and J genes are TRBV29-1 and TRBJ1-1; D not certain. The germline gives CDR1 SQVTM, CDR2 ANQGSEA. Between the trimmed V and J ends, which lost 4 bases and 3 bases, there was a span of 6 bases. There are 11 residues in the CDR3. The CDR3 region is CSVAVDTEAFF. In DNA form, the CDR3 reads TGCAGCGTTGCGGTGGACACTGAAGCTTTCTTT. The complete variable domain, with remaining parts taken from reference TRBV29-1 and TRBJ1-1, reads SAVISQKPSRDICQRGTSLTIQCQVDSQVTMMFWYRQQPGQSLTLIATANQGSEATYESGFVIDKFPISRPNLTFSTLTVSNMSPEDSSIYLCSVAVDTEAFFGQGTRLTVV.

About this clone itself: At one end the junction does not follow the germline gene, possibly because of a read error. The rearrangement links TRBV9 to TRBJ2-6; tentatively, D is TRBD1 (5 bases). The CDR3 has 13 residues. The germline V gene encodes CDR1 SGDLS and CDR2 YYNGEE. The CDR3 nucleotides are TGTGCCAGCAGCGCTACTGGGGCCAACGGCCTGACTTTC. Protein: CASSATGANGLTF. Variable domain in full (rest from reference TRBV9 and TRBJ2-6): DSGVTQTPKHLITATGQRVTLRCSPRSGDLSVYWYQQSLDQGLQFLIQYYNGEERAKGNILERFSAQQFPDLHSELNLSSLELGDSALYFCASSATGANGLTFGAGSRLTVL.

V and J are TRBV6-1 and TRBJ2-1, with TRBD2 matching 14 bases. This CDR3 has 15 amino acids. The ends lost 6 bases at V and 2 bases at J; junction bases unmatched: 0. Germline CDR1 MNHNS, CDR2 SASEGT. CDR3 sequence: CASRGLAGAYNEQFF. CDR3 nucleotides: TGTGCCAGCAGGGGACTAGCGGGGGCCTACAATGAGCAGTTCTTC.

The chain employs TRBV9 and TRBJ1-1; 8 positions agree with TRBD1. This CDR3 is built from 14 residues. Germline V CDR1 and CDR2: SGDLS, YYNGEE. V shed 4 bases, J shed 6 bases, and the junction held 8 bases outside the gene matches. The CDR3 bases are TGTGCCAGCAGCCCTGGACAGGGTTTTGCTGAAGCTTTCTTT. Translating gives CASSPGQGFAEAFF.

This chain joins TRBV11-2 and TRBJ1-1; D remains unclear. Germline assignment: CDR1 SGHAT and CDR2 FQNNGV. Between the trimmed V and J ends, which lost 5 bases and 6 bases, there was a span of 19 bases. The CDR3 runs 15 residues. The CDR3 here is CASSPPSTVMAEAFF. As DNA, the CDR3 is TGTGCCAGCAGCCCACCGTCAACGGTAATGGCTGAAGCTTTCTTT.